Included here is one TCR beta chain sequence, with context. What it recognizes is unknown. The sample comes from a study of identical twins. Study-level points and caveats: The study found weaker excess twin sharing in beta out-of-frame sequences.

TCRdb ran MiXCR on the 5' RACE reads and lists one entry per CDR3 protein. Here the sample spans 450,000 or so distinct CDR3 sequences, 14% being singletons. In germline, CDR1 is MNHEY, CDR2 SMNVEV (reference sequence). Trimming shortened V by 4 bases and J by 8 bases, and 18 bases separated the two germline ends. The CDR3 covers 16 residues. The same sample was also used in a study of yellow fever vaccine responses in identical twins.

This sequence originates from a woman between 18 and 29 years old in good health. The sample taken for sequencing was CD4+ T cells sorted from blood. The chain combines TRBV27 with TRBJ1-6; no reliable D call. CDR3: CASSSLRGPMYSPLHF. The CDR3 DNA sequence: TGTGCCAGCAGTTCCCTCCGGGGTCCCATGTATTCACCCCTCCACTTT.